This T cell receptor beta chain was identified during a study of shared clonotypes between healthy human individuals. General study findings and limits: Sampling included only blood; tissue repertoires likely differ. Donor clonotype sharing was expected to depend on sequencing depth.

Trimming cost V 4 bases and J 4 bases; bases outside gene matches: 8. This CDR3 is 16 amino acids long. CDR1 and CDR2 from the germline V gene are SGHRS and YFSETQ. Naive CD4+ cells were CD45RA-selected; the remaining cells were memory. As to this clone: Antigen unknown.

Replicate PCRs for sorted subsets used 200 ng DNA; this equaled 25,000 to 30,000 T cell genomes. Clones were read by immunoSEQ multiplex PCR, and TCRdb kept only the in-frame ones, dropping some. The table shows about 2.5 million clones, with 85% to 95% occurring only once. The sequence derives from a young man in good health. Some clones in this sample may be carry-over from other donors' samples. The rearrangement uses TRBV5-1 and TRBJ2-7; TRBD2 matches at 13 bases. Specimen: naive CD4+ T cells from PBMCs. As for subset: CD45RA+ positively selected. The CDR3 reads CASSPGLAGVRYEQYF. The CDR3 DNA reads as TGCGCCAGCAGCCCAGGACTAGCGGGAGTTCGATACGAGCAGTACTTC.